This note documents a single T cell receptor beta chain sequence. These data come from a study of CD8+CD57+ T cells in acquired aplastic anemia. Patients chosen for sequencing had shown CD8+CD57+ cell expansion by flow cytometry. CDR3 and TCR beta VDJ profiling relied on genomic DNA as the template. TCRdb processed the reads anew with MiXCR; each CDR3 protein has one entry. The sample carries approximately 180,000 distinct CDR3 sequences, 45% to 55% recorded once. The CDR3 is 13 residues long. Trimming took 1 base from V and 8 from J, leaving 11 bases between them. The receptor was isolated from a human donor with aplastic anemia. This chain uses TRBV12-3 or TRBV12-4 with TRBJ1-2; weak D call: TRBD1 (5 bases). The sequencing input was sorted CD4+, CD8+, or CD8+CD57+ T cells (not recorded which) from PBMCs. The CDR3 is CASSLVGQGGYTF. CDR3 in DNA: TGTGCCAGCAGTTTAGTCGGGCAGGGCGGCTACACCTTC.